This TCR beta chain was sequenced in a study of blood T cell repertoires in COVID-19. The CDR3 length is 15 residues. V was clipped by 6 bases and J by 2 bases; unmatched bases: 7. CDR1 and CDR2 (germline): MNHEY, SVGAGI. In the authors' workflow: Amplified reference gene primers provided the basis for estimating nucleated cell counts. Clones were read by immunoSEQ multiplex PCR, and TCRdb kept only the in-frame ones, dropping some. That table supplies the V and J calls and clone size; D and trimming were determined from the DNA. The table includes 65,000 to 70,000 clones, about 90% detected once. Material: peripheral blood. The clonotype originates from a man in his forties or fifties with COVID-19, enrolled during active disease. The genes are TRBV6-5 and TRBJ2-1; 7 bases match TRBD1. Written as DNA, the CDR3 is TGTGCCAGCAGCCGAACCGGGACAGCCTACAATGAGCAGTTCTTC. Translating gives CASSRTGTAYNEQFF.